This TCR beta chain appears in the sequencing data of a study of cytomegalovirus exposure and HLA in healthy donors. Study results and caveats: Across donors, most TCRs were seen rarely, yet some public ones were widespread. Follow-up analysis found HLA locus-dependent TCR association rates, highest for DRB1 and lowest for HLA-C. Later analysis showed most CMV-associated TCR beta chains appearing HLA-restricted.

To note about this clone: Its antigen is not known.

The study ran its PCR with 60 Vbeta and 13 Jbeta primers. Sequencing was performed with immunoSEQ multiplex PCR; in TCRdb, only in-frame clones are kept and a portion is missing. The data contain roughly 100,000 clones, approximately 74% of them singletons. The sequenced sample consisted of PBMCs. The receptor was isolated from a woman in her forties in good health and CMV-seronegative.

CDR3 sequence (DNA): TGTGCCAGCGAGGGGAACACTGAAGCTTTCTTT. Its translation: CASEGNTEAFF. The chain couples TRBV2 to TRBJ1-1; D remains unclear. The CDR3 runs 11 residues. The germline V gene has CDR1 SNHLY and CDR2 FYNNEI. V was shortened by 8 bases and J by 1 base, with 5 bases between the two germline ends.